The entry that follows covers one T cell receptor (beta chain) sequence. Its specificity is not known. The entry originates in a study of cytomegalovirus exposure and HLA in healthy donors. Study-wide results and limits: There was a cluster of highly shared sequence variants that was likely a sequencing artifact. In a later analysis, a missense DCLRE1C variant was linked to TCR beta V- and J-gene trimming. Later analysis placed DRB1 highest and HLA-C lowest in TCR association rates, which differed by HLA locus. In vitro data verified three CMV-associated chains as specific for CMV antigens.

13 Jbeta primers and 60 Vbeta primers were used for the PCR. The repertoire was sequenced with immunoSEQ multiplex PCR; TCRdb's copy has only in-frame clones and lacks some. Here the sample table reports more than 95,000 clones. Trimming at V came to 5 bases and at J to 5 bases, leaving 15 bases not matched to a gene. CDR1 and CDR2 (germline): SEHNR, FQNEAQ (reference sequence). The CDR3 length is 16 residues. The sample was PBMCs. This rearrangement joins TRBV7-9 to TRBJ2-7; 7 nucleotides match TRBD2. This TCR came from a man aged 18 to 30 in good health and CMV-seronegative. The CDR3 DNA reads as TGTGCCAGCAGCCCCGGGGGGAGTTTTTTTTATCACGAGCAGTACTTC. It is translated as CASSPGGSFFYHEQYF.